The 13 T cell receptor beta chains below come from one sample, sequenced in a study of blood T cell repertoires in COVID-19. Sequencing was performed with immunoSEQ multiplex PCR; in TCRdb, only in-frame clones are kept and a portion is missing. The sample comprises approximately 190,000 clones, approximately 90% of which are singletons, and approximately 5.5% rests with the top ten. Sequencing was performed on peripheral blood. The receptors stem from a man in his forties with active or convalescent COVID-19.

The chain is built from TRBV19 and TRBJ1-1, with 11 bases matching TRBD1. Looked up from germline, CDR1 is LNHDA and CDR2 is SQIVND (reference sequence). The trim removed 8 bases at V and 10 bases at J, leaving 3 bases unmatched. The CDR3 spans 11 residues. The CDR3 nucleotides read TGTGCCAGTCGGGGACAGGGGGGAGCTTTCTTT. Translating it yields CASRGQGGAFF.

This rearrangement joins TRBV19 to TRBJ2-1, with unresolved D. In germline, CDR1 is LNHDA, CDR2 SQIVND (reference sequence). The CDR3 sequence is 15 residues long. V was trimmed by 1 base and J by 0 bases, leaving 7 bases between them. CDR3: CASSIVRFSYNEQFF. In nucleotides, the CDR3 is TGTGCCAGTAGTATAGTACGGTTCTCCTACAATGAGCAGTTCTTC.

V and J are TRBV5-1 and TRBJ2-3, with 8 bases aligning to TRBD2. CDR1 SGHRS and CDR2 YFSETQ come from the germline V gene. This CDR3 region has 15 residues. J gave up 7 bases and V 6 bases, and 13 bases lay outside the gene matches. In DNA form, the CDR3 reads TGCGCCAGCAACCTTGGTCCGGGGGGGGCTAATACGCAGTATTTT. It translates to CASNLGPGGANTQYF.

This chain links TRBV2 with TRBJ2-1; 11 positions match TRBD2. V lost 8 bases, J lost 8 bases, and 8 bases stayed unmatched. This CDR3 contains 14 residues. Germline CDR1 and CDR2: SNHLY and FYNNEI. The CDR3, as DNA: TGTGCCAGCCAATTAGCGGGGGGGGCGGATGAGCAGTTCTTC. Protein sequence: CASQLAGGADEQFF.

The chain joins TRBV6-5 to TRBJ1-4; D not resolved. CDR3 size: 14 residues. Germline V lookup: CDR1 MNHEY, CDR2 SVGAGI. The V gene lost 6 bases and the J gene lost 2 bases, with 10 bases spanning the gap. In DNA form, the CDR3 reads TGTGCCAGCAGAGCGAGGGTTACTAATGAAAAACTGTTTTTT. It codes for CASRARVTNEKLFF.

The V call is TRBV6-6, the J call TRBJ1-2; 7 bases fit TRBD1. CDR1 is MNHNY and CDR2 is SVGAGI in the germline V gene (reference sequence). The CDR3 has 12 amino acids. The junction had 3 bases not matched to a gene; V was cut back by 7 bases and J by 4 bases. CDR3: CASTGQTYGYTF. The CDR3 nucleotides are TGTGCCAGCACGGGACAGACCTATGGCTACACCTTC.

In its sample, this clone was seen a few times. The CDR3 region has the DNA TGTGCCATCAGTGAGCGGGGGGATTCTCAGCCCCAGCATTTT. Translation: CAISERGDSQPQHF. V is TRBV10-3 and J is TRBJ1-5, with D perhaps TRBD1 (5 bases). Germline V gene sequence: CDR1 ENHRY, CDR2 SYGVKD. Trimming pared 2 bases from V and 6 bases from J, leaving 11 bases between. The CDR3 is 14 residues long.

The chain has TRBV3-1 (or the pseudogene TRBV3-2) and TRBJ1-5; D is unresolved. From germline, CDR1 is LGHDT and CDR2 YNNKEL (reference sequence). The germline V and J ends were trimmed by 0 bases and 6 bases, with 12 bases remaining between them. The CDR3 has 15 amino acids. The CDR3 DNA reads TGTGCCAGCAGCCAAGATGGCGGGGTCCGTCAGCCCCAGCATTTT. This gives the protein CASSQDGGVRQPQHF.

This clone appeared a single time. The rearrangement joins TRBV3-1 (or the pseudogene TRBV3-2) to TRBJ2-3, with 7 bases lining up with TRBD1. The V gene's germline CDR1 is LGHDT and CDR2 YNNKEL (reference sequence). The CDR3 has 14 amino acids. With V trimmed by 4 bases and J by 6 bases, 7 bases remained unmatched. CDR3 protein: CASSRLQGFDTQYF. CDR3 DNA: TGTGCCAGCAGCCGACTACAGGGGTTTGATACGCAGTATTTT.

Turning to this clone: The same CDR3 arises from other DNA sequences in this sample as well. V gene TRBV24-1 combines with J gene TRBJ2-3; possible D gene TRBD1, 5 bases. CDR1 and CDR2 (germline): KGHDR, SFDVKD. There are 13 residues in the CDR3. V was cut by 5 bases and J by 1 base, with 6 bases left in between. Here the CDR3 DNA reads TGTGCCACCAGTGGCAGGGGCACAGATACGCAGTATTTT. Amino acids: CATSGRGTDTQYF.

The rearrangement joins TRBV7-8 to TRBJ2-7; D gene ambiguous. CDR3 length equals 16 residues. Germline values: CDR1 SGHVS, CDR2 FQNEAQ. The ends were cut back, 0 bases at V and 6 bases at J, with 18 bases in the middle. CDR3 bases: TGTGCCAGCAGCTTAGCCAGCCTGACCCCCGGCGGCGAGCAGTACTTC. Translation gives CASSLASLTPGGEQYF.

This clone was seen only once. This sequence joins TRBV5-1 and TRBJ2-3; D may be TRBD1 (6 bases). The germline gives CDR1 SGHRS, CDR2 YFSETQ. The ends were cut back, 1 base at V and 1 base at J, with 7 bases in the middle. The CDR3 is 14 amino acids. This chain's CDR3 is CASSLRQGTDTQYF. The CDR3 DNA reads TGCGCCAGCAGCTTGCGACAGGGCACAGATACGCAGTATTTT. Full variable domain (missing parts from reference TRBV5-1 and TRBJ2-3): KAGVTQTPRYLIKTRGQQVTLSCSPISGHRSVSWYQQTPGQGLQFLFEYFSETQRNKGNFPGRFSGRQFSNSRSEMNVSTLELGDSALYLCASSLRQGTDTQYFGPGTRLTVL.

The J gene is TRBJ2-6, the V gene TRBV28; the D gene is possibly TRBD2 (7 bases). This CDR3 contains 15 residues. V lost 3 bases to trimming and J lost 4 bases, with 10 bases between them. Germline assignment: CDR1 MDHEN and CDR2 SYDVKM. The CDR3 region has the DNA TGTGCCAGCAGTTTGGCGGGGGCAGGGGCCAACGTCCTGACTTTC. This translates into CASSLAGAGANVLTF.